The present TCR beta chain was sequenced within a study of blood T cell repertoires in COVID-19. Study background: Samples came from the United States, Italy and Spain, spanning acute and convalescent COVID-19. T cells, B-cell-depleted T cells, or PBMCs provided the cDNA or gDNA that served as material.

Source study methods: Amplification with reference gene primers provided the estimates of nucleated cell counts. The data were produced by immunoSEQ multiplex PCR, yet TCRdb's version contains in-frame clones alone and is incomplete. The V and J calls and clone size come from that table; D and trimming were worked out from the DNA. The data contain some 120,000 clones, 88% of them singletons. The V gene lost 3 bases and the J gene lost 4 bases, with 7 bases spanning the gap. Germline V gene sequence: CDR1 SGDLS, CDR2 YYNGEE. The CDR3 has 12 amino acids. The TCR comes from an elderly woman with acute or convalescent COVID-19. V usage is TRBV9 and J usage is TRBJ1-1; unclear D gene. Source material: peripheral blood. The CDR3 DNA reads as TGTGCCAGCAGCGGGGAGGGCACTGAAGCTTTCTTT. It codes for CASSGEGTEAFF.